Ten or more counts support the clone carrying this TCR beta chain. Its antigen remains unknown. TCRdb called the 5' RACE reads again in MiXCR, with one record for every CDR3 protein. The table includes 65,000 to 95,000 distinct CDR3 sequences, approximately 16% detected once. The data are from a study of early T cells in non-severe SARS-CoV-2 infection. Study-level results: Comparison of clonotypes with VDJdb favored anti-spike CD8 responses while missing private and CD4 specificities.

The trim removed 4 bases at V and 9 bases at J, leaving 6 bases unmatched. The CDR3 is made up of 14 amino acids. Sequencing used whole blood. The sequence derives from an adult who was a healthcare worker with PCR-confirmed SARS-CoV-2 infection or an uninfected control (not recorded which). The gene calls are TRBV12-3 or TRBV12-4 and TRBJ2-4; the match to TRBD1 covers 10 bases. CDR3 protein: CASSYRDRGAIQYF. The CDR3 DNA sequence: TGTGCCAGCAGTTACCGGGACAGGGGAGCCATTCAGTACTTC.